These 31 T cell receptor beta chains were sequenced from one sample in a study of response to subunit inactivated influenza vaccine. Using its own MiXCR run on the RT-PCR reads, TCRdb lists one record per CDR3 protein. The data show 500,000 to 600,000 distinct CDR3 sequences, about 14% seen once. The source was PBMCs from blood, collected less than 13 days after vaccination. Receptors originate from a man between 45 and 60 years old who received an inactivated influenza vaccine.

V gene TRBV12-5 combines with J gene TRBJ2-1, with D perhaps matching TRBD1 (5 bases). In germline, CDR1 is LGHNT, CDR2 FRNRAP. V dropped 1 base and J dropped 2 bases, with 15 bases sitting between them. CDR3 length: 17 residues. DNA of the CDR3: TGTGCTAGTGGTTTGGAGGCCTCCCAGGGAACCTACAATGAGCAGTTCTTC. It codes for CASGLEASQGTYNEQFF.

This clonotype was counted many times. This chain uses TRBV5-1 with TRBJ2-7, with TRBD1 matching 8 bases. Germline CDR1 SGHRS, CDR2 YFSETQ. The CDR3 contains 15 residues. After removal of 4 bases from V and 0 bases from J, the junction contained 6 bases not matched to a gene. The CDR3 here is CASSEWTGSSYEQYF. Here the CDR3 DNA reads TGCGCCAGCAGCGAATGGACAGGGAGCTCCTACGAGCAGTACTTC.

There are a few counts of this clonotype. This chain connects TRBV6-5 to TRBJ2-6, with D perhaps matching TRBD1 (5 bases). V lost 2 bases and J 0 bases, leaving 11 bases between the germline ends. Germline assignment: CDR1 MNHEY and CDR2 SVGAGI. The length of the CDR3 is 17 residues. The CDR3 region is CASSYRQLRSGANVLTF. The CDR3 DNA reads TGTGCCAGCAGTTACAGACAGCTCCGCTCTGGGGCCAACGTCCTGACTTTC.

The rearrangement links TRBV7-9 to TRBJ1-6; 7 positions agree with TRBD1. Germline V lookup: CDR1 SEHNR, CDR2 FQNEAQ (reference sequence). The CDR3 runs to 15 residues. Losses at the gene ends were 5 bases for V and 10 bases for J; bases not matched to a gene: 11. CDR3 loop: CASSAGVRGGSPLHF. The CDR3 bases are TGTGCCAGCAGCGCAGGAGTCAGGGGGGGGTCACCCCTCCACTTT.

The sample holds many counts of this clonotype. The chain joins TRBV12-3 or TRBV12-4 to TRBJ1-5; D gene unclear. The V gene lost 3 bases and the J gene lost 4 bases, with 7 bases spanning the gap. The CDR3 loop spans 13 amino acids. The CDR3 reads CASSFDGNQPQHF. The CDR3 nucleotides read TGTGCCAGCAGTTTCGACGGGAATCAGCCCCAGCATTTT.

This clonotype was found a few times. The rearrangement joins TRBV7-9 to TRBJ2-2; D ambiguous. The V gene's germline CDR1 is SEHNR and CDR2 FQNEAQ (reference sequence). Trimming removed 1 base at V and 7 bases at J, with 10 bases between. The CDR3 spans 14 residues. DNA of the CDR3: TGTGCCAGCAGCTTAGAGACCTACGGCGGGGAGCTGTTTTTT. This encodes CASSLETYGGELFF.

CDR3 in amino acids: CASRATGGAEAFF. The CDR3 nucleotides are TGTGCCAGCAGAGCGACAGGGGGTGCTGAAGCTTTCTTT. V and J are TRBV6-2 or TRBV6-3 and TRBJ1-1; TRBD1 agrees at 9 bases. The CDR3 runs to 13 residues. Germline lookup yields CDR1 MNHEY and CDR2 SVGEGT. V lost 6 bases, J lost 6 bases, and 5 bases stayed unmatched.

V usage is TRBV10-3 and J usage is TRBJ2-7; 10 bases are a match to TRBD2. This CDR3 is built from 16 residues. V shed 5 bases and J 3 bases; nucleotides not matched to a gene: 10. Germline CDR1 is ENHRY and CDR2 is SYGVKD. The CDR3: CAISSPQGLADYEQYF. The DNA of the CDR3 is TGTGCCATCAGTAGTCCCCAAGGACTAGCGGACTACGAGCAGTACTTC.

The gene calls are TRBV3-1 and TRBJ2-5; 8 nucleotides align to TRBD1. J was trimmed by 4 bases and V by 1 base; bases with no gene match: 5. This CDR3 comprises 15 residues. Per the germline V gene, CDR1 is LGHDT and CDR2 is YNNKEL (reference sequence). Here the CDR3 reads CASSQGQGRPETQYF. The CDR3 DNA sequence: TGTGCCAGCAGCCAAGGACAGGGGCGGCCAGAGACCCAGTACTTC.

The chain combines TRBV5-1 with TRBJ2-5; 11 nucleotides line up with TRBD1. The J segment lost 5 bases and the V segment lost 4 bases, leaving 10 bases of the junction unmatched. The CDR3 length is 16 residues. Looked up from germline, CDR1 is SGHRS and CDR2 is YFSETQ. The CDR3: CASSKRTGGNGETQYF. The DNA for the CDR3 is TGCGCCAGCAGCAAGAGGACAGGGGGCAATGGGGAGACCCAGTACTTC.

V and J are TRBV12-3 or TRBV12-4 and TRBJ2-5; D gene ambiguous. Deletions cut 3 bases from V and 5 bases from J, with 10 bases between. The CDR3 has 13 amino acids. The CDR3 loop is CASSFRLAETQYF. The CDR3 coding sequence is TGTGCCAGCAGTTTCCGACTGGCTGAGACCCAGTACTTC.

The chain is built from TRBV6-5 and TRBJ2-1; 12 bases map to TRBD2. The germline CDR1 and CDR2 sequences are MNHEY and SVGAGI. The trim removed 0 bases at V and 4 bases at J, leaving 7 bases unmatched. This CDR3 is built from 18 residues. The CDR3 sequence is CASSYSTSGGRLYNEQFF. For the CDR3, the DNA is TGTGCCAGCAGTTACTCGACTAGCGGGGGCCGACTATACAATGAGCAGTTCTTC.

This clonotype has ten or more counts. The rearrangement uses TRBV20-1 and TRBJ2-1, with 7 bases that match TRBD2. The length of the CDR3 is 16 residues. Per the germline V gene, CDR1 is DFQATT and CDR2 is SNEGSKA (reference sequence). With V trimmed by 1 base and J by 8 bases, 14 bases remained unmatched. CDR3 in amino acids: CSARGDSGRGRDEQFF. The CDR3 DNA reads as TGCAGTGCTAGAGGGGATAGCGGGCGAGGACGCGATGAGCAGTTCTTC.

The chain combines TRBV30 with TRBJ1-4; TRBD1 aligns across 7 bases. CDR1 GTSNPN and CDR2 SVGIG come from the germline V gene (reference sequence). The CDR3 is made up of 15 amino acids. In nucleotides, the CDR3 is TGTGCAATTAGAGGTGACAGGGCCGGCAATGAAAAACTGTTTTTT. Its protein product is CAIRGDRAGNEKLFF.

The chain couples TRBV4-2 to TRBJ2-7, with D possibly matching TRBD1 (6 bases). V was cut by 4 bases and J by 5 bases, with 15 bases left in between. The germline V gene has CDR1 LGHNA and CDR2 YNFKEQ. The CDR3 spans 14 residues. The CDR3 region is CASSLNRAVNEQYF. The DNA of the CDR3 is TGTGCCAGCAGCCTCAACAGGGCGGTGAACGAGCAGTACTTC.

The genes are TRBV11-1 and TRBJ2-1, with 10 bases matching TRBD2. The germline V gene has CDR1 SGHAT and CDR2 FQDESV (reference sequence). V gave up 5 bases and J gave up 3 bases; unmatched junction bases: 16. The CDR3 is 19 residues long. CDR3 coding DNA: TGTGCCAGCAGCCCCACTAGCGGGATCGGTCTCGGGTTCTACAATGAGCAGTTCTTC. This sequence encodes CASSPTSGIGLGFYNEQFF.

The gene calls are TRBV5-4 and TRBJ1-6; possible D gene TRBD1, 6 bases. V dropped 3 bases and J dropped 0 bases, with 13 bases sitting between them. Germline values: CDR1 SGHNT, CDR2 YYREEE (reference sequence). The CDR3 length is 17 residues. CDR3 sequence: CASSSGQTSSYNSPLHF. DNA of the CDR3: TGTGCCAGCAGCTCCGGACAGACGAGCTCCTATAATTCACCCCTCCACTTT.

This chain links TRBV28 with TRBJ1-5; TRBD1 might be the D (5 bases). Per the germline V gene, CDR1 is MDHEN and CDR2 is SYDVKM. Trimming took 6 bases from V and 7 from J, leaving 16 bases between them. The CDR3 extends over 14 amino acids. Here the CDR3 DNA reads TGTGCCAGCAGCCCTCGACTTAGGGGACAGCCCCAGCATTTT. The encoded protein is CASSPRLRGQPQHF.

This clonotype was found a few times. The chain recombines TRBV5-1 with TRBJ2-2, with TRBD2 identical over 7 bases. The CDR3 sequence is 15 residues long. V lost 5 bases to trimming and J lost 7 bases; unmatched junction nucleotides: 11. The germline V gene has CDR1 SGHRS and CDR2 YFSETQ. This CDR3 is CASRGPGRLDGELFF. DNA for the CDR3: TGCGCCAGCAGAGGCCCCGGGAGGCTGGACGGGGAGCTGTTTTTT.

This chain joins TRBV18 and TRBJ2-2; maybe TRBD1 (5 bases). V gave up 7 bases and J gave up 3 bases, with 12 bases separating them. The CDR3 is made up of 14 amino acids. Germline loops: CDR1 KGHSH, CDR2 LQKENI. The CDR3 DNA is TGTGCCAGCTACAGGACGAAGGACACCGGGGAGCTGTTTTTT. It is translated as CASYRTKDTGELFF.

V and J are TRBV7-8 and TRBJ1-6; D is possibly TRBD1 (6 bases). The germline CDR1 and CDR2 sequences are SGHVS and FQNEAQ. V was clipped by 4 bases and J by 7 bases, with 14 bases between them. The CDR3 covers 15 residues. The CDR3 loop reads CASSSSGTRNSPLHF. CDR3 bases: TGTGCCAGCAGCTCATCCGGGACACGAAATTCACCCCTCCACTTT.

The chain carries TRBV6-5 and TRBJ1-2; TRBD1 is a possible D gene (6 bases). The germline V gene encodes CDR1 MNHEY and CDR2 SVGAGI. The CDR3 sequence is 15 residues long. Trimming left V 4 bases short and J 5 bases short, with 17 bases between. CDR3 sequence (DNA): TGTGCCAGCAGTTCGGGACAAGGAACTGGTTATGGCTACACCTTC. Encoded protein: CASSSGQGTGYGYTF.

This chain uses TRBV24-1 with TRBJ2-7, with D unclear. V lost 8 bases to trimming and J lost 7 bases, with 11 bases between them. The CDR3 sequence is 11 residues long. CDR1 is KGHDR and CDR2 is SFDVKD in the germline V gene. The CDR3, as DNA: TGTGCCACCATATTCAGGAGTGAGCAGTACTTC. Translated, it gives CATIFRSEQYF.

This clonotype was counted between two and nine times. This chain connects TRBV20-1 to TRBJ2-7; 9 bases agree with TRBD2. Germline values: CDR1 DFQATT, CDR2 SNEGSKA (reference sequence). The CDR3 extends over 14 amino acids. V gave up 2 bases and J gave up 4 bases; unmatched junction bases: 6. CDR3 in DNA: TGCAGTGCTAGACCCCGCGGGAGGGTTTACGAGCAGTACTTC. This gives the protein CSARPRGRVYEQYF.

This clonotype has more than one count but fewer than ten. The V and J genes are TRBV4-2 and TRBJ2-1; 11 positions match TRBD1. V lost 0 bases, J lost 9 bases, and 7 bases stayed unmatched. Germline CDR1 is LGHNA and CDR2 is YNFKEQ. This CDR3 comprises 16 residues. As DNA, the CDR3 is TGTGCCAGCAGCCAAGAATCGGACAGGGGGCTGAGTGAGCAGTTCTTC. This sequence encodes CASSQESDRGLSEQFF.

The chain links TRBV9 to TRBJ1-2; the D gene is possibly TRBD1 (6 bases). The CDR3 extends over 15 amino acids. The V end lost 0 bases, the J end lost 1 base, and 10 bases lay between the germline ends. In germline, CDR1 is SGDLS, CDR2 YYNGEE. CDR3 nucleotide sequence: TGTGCCAGCAGCGTAGTCGGGACACATAACTATGGCTACACCTTC. It translates to CASSVVGTHNYGYTF.

This clonotype was counted between two and nine times. The chain recombines TRBV10-3 with TRBJ2-7, with TRBD2 matching 13 bases. Looked up from germline, CDR1 is ENHRY and CDR2 is SYGVKD. The CDR3 covers 15 residues. V shed 6 bases and J 2 bases; nucleotides not matched to a gene: 4. This CDR3 is CAIRDGLAGAYEQYF. As DNA, the CDR3 is TGTGCCATCAGAGATGGACTAGCGGGGGCCTACGAGCAGTACTTC.

This clonotype was found many times. CDR3 region: CASTAGGGSPAAFF. CDR3 bases: TGCGCCAGCACCGCGGGTGGCGGATCACCGGCGGCTTTCTTT. The chain is built from TRBV5-1 and TRBJ1-1; no firm D call. This CDR3 region has 14 residues. Germline V gives CDR1 SGHRS, CDR2 YFSETQ. Trimming took off 6 bases at V and 11 bases at J, with 23 bases between the two ends.

This clonotype was counted a few times. The rearrangement links TRBV29-1 to TRBJ2-2; TRBD2 matches at 8 bases. Germline V CDR1 and CDR2: SQVTM, ANQGSEA. The CDR3 spans 15 residues. V lost 2 bases and J lost 1; bases outside the gene matches: 3. CDR3 loop: CSVERSGRNTGELFF. DNA for the CDR3: TGCAGCGTTGAACGGAGCGGGAGGAACACCGGGGAGCTGTTTTTT.

This clonotype came up a few times. This CDR3 reads CASSLPGQGIEQYF. In nucleotides, the CDR3 is TGTGCCAGCAGTCTGCCGGGACAGGGTATCGAGCAGTACTTC. V gene TRBV28 combines with J gene TRBJ2-7; 9 bases fit TRBD1. With V trimmed by 5 bases and J by 6 bases, 8 bases remained unmatched. Per the germline V gene, CDR1 is MDHEN and CDR2 is SYDVKM. This CDR3 region has 14 residues.

In its sample, this clonotype was seen many times. The rearrangement uses TRBV2 and TRBJ2-7; the match to TRBD2 covers 7 bases. The germline V gene has CDR1 SNHLY and CDR2 FYNNEI. V shed 5 bases and J 2 bases; nucleotides not matched to a gene: 18. The CDR3 covers 18 residues. The CDR3 protein is CASSSSGWVRETTYEQYF. CDR3 sequence (DNA): TGTGCCAGCAGTAGCAGCGGTTGGGTGCGGGAGACCACCTACGAGCAGTACTTC.